The subject of this entry is one T cell receptor (beta chain). Its antigen is undetermined. Trimming pared 4 bases from V and 5 bases from J, leaving 14 bases between. The length of the CDR3 is 14 residues. Germline CDR1 reads LGHNA; CDR2 reads YNFKEQ. The data stem from a study of T cell responses to AZD1222 COVID-19 vaccine. General observations from the study: CD4 TCRs covered the whole spike, strongest at regions 160-218 and 743-854. There were repertoire samples only from the period after the peak T cell response.

Pooled samples include second doses given at about 4 or 12 weeks. Using immunoSEQ multiplex PCR, the repertoire was profiled, and TCRdb retains in-frame clones only, with some absent. This table holds fewer than 120,000 clones, roughly 90% found once. This receptor was identified in an adult who received the AZD1222 COVID-19 vaccine. V and J are TRBV4-2 and TRBJ2-5; tentative D call: TRBD1 (6 bases). Specimen: peripheral blood, collected 28 days after the second AZD1222 dose. This chain's CDR3 is CASSRVGQGETQYF. In nucleotides, the CDR3 is TGTGCCAGCAGCCGAGTCGGGCAGGGGGAGACCCAGTACTTC.